This TCR beta chain came from a study of T cell responses to AZD1222 COVID-19 vaccine. TCRdb keeps only in-frame clones here, not all; method: immunoSEQ multiplex PCR. Among roughly 200,000 clones listed, approximately 90% were seen once. Study-wide findings and caveats: Researchers took repertoire samples only after the peak T cell response had come. Breadth and depth of Spike-specific TCRs rose after two AZD1222 doses. Most donors were white British and more were female, and clonal diversity was possibly underestimated.

The CDR3 extends over 13 amino acids. V lost 0 bases to trimming and J lost 4 bases, with 7 bases between them. CDR1 MGHRA and CDR2 YSYEKL come from the germline V gene. Of note for this clone: The antigen remains unidentified.

J is TRBJ2-7 and V is TRBV4-1; D not certain. The sequence derives from an adult who received the AZD1222 COVID-19 vaccine. The sample in question was peripheral blood, obtained 28 days after the second AZD1222 dose. CDR3 residues: CASSQDAIYEQYF. As DNA, the CDR3 is TGCGCCAGCAGCCAAGATGCCATTTACGAGCAGTACTTC.